The 13 T cell receptor beta chains below were found in one sample sequenced in a study of siplizumab effects on memory and regulatory T cells. Coculturing at 37°C lasted 6 days for the mixed lymphocyte reaction cells. These TCRs are of unknown antigen specificity. Libraries were prepared by immunoSEQ multiplex PCR; TCRdb keeps only in-frame clonotypes and omits some of them. The profile shows about 19,000 clones, around 40% of them singletons. Source material: CFSE-low (dividing) CD4+ T cells sorted from an allogeneic mixed lymphocyte reaction. The source is a human donor in good health; the cells came from an allogeneic mixed lymphocyte reaction. Some clones in this sample may be carry-over from other donors' samples.

The rearrangement joins TRBV7-9 to TRBJ1-2, with D uncertain. CDR1 and CDR2 (germline): SEHNR, FQNEAQ (reference sequence). Trimming removed 11 bases at V and 0 bases at J, with 7 bases between. There are 11 residues in the CDR3. The CDR3 DNA sequence: TGTGCCTCCTCAGCTAACTATGGCTACACCTTC. It encodes CASSANYGYTF.

This clone was detected many times. This chain links TRBV7-2 with TRBJ1-5; D is unresolved. This CDR3 comprises 12 residues. Germline CDR1 SGHTA, CDR2 FQGNSA. Between the trimmed V and J ends, which lost 2 bases and 5 bases, there was a span of 4 bases. The CDR3 is CASSLRDQPQHF. As DNA, the CDR3 is TGTGCCAGCAGCTTACGCGATCAGCCCCAGCATTTT.

The rearrangement joins TRBV29-1 to TRBJ1-1; D unresolved. Germline loops: CDR1 SQVTM, CDR2 ANQGSEA. The CDR3 is 13 amino acids. Trimming removed 5 bases from V and 7 bases from J, with 17 bases in between. CDR3 sequence reads: CSVKYSGLGEAFF. In DNA, the CDR3 is TGCAGCGTTAAATATTCTGGCCTTGGTGAAGCTTTCTTT.

The CDR3 nucleotides read TGTGCCAGTAAACCCGGGACAGATATTAATATCTATGGCTACACCTTC. Translating gives CASKPGTDINIYGYTF. The chain has TRBV19 and TRBJ1-2; 7 nucleotides line up with TRBD1. From germline, CDR1 is LNHDA and CDR2 SQIVND (reference sequence). V lost 7 bases, J lost 4 bases, and 15 bases stayed unmatched. This CDR3 has 16 residues.

This clone was counted a few times. J is TRBJ2-7 and V is TRBV6-6, with 12 bases that match TRBD2. This CDR3 region has 16 residues. Trimming at V came to 0 bases and at J to 2 bases, leaving 2 bases not matched to a gene. The V gene's germline CDR1 is MNHNY and CDR2 SVGAGI (reference sequence). CDR3 region: CASSYSGTSGPYEQYF. The CDR3 nucleotides are TGTGCCAGCAGTTACTCTGGGACTAGCGGGCCCTACGAGCAGTACTTC.

DNA of the CDR3: TGTGCCAGCAGACGACTGGTCTCTGGAAACACCATATATTTT. Amino acids: CASRRLVSGNTIYF. V is TRBV2 and J is TRBJ1-3; D call uncertain. This CDR3 is built from 14 residues. V was shortened by 6 bases and J by 0 bases, with 9 bases between the two germline ends. From germline, CDR1 is SNHLY and CDR2 FYNNEI.

This chain connects TRBV13 to TRBJ2-7; D may be TRBD2 (5 bases). This CDR3 contains 14 residues. Germline V gives CDR1 PRHDT, CDR2 FYEKMQ (reference sequence). V lost 5 bases and J lost 0, with 11 bases in between. CDR3: CASSNSRDSYEQYF. CDR3 bases: TGTGCCAGCAGCAACTCTCGGGACTCCTACGAGCAGTACTTC. The variable domain in full, with the rest retrieved from reference TRBV13 and TRBJ2-7, is AAGVIQSPRHLIKEKRETATLKCYPIPRHDTVYWYQQGPGQDPQFLISFYEKMQSDKGSIPDRFSAQQFSDYHSELNMSSLELGDSALYFCASSNSRDSYEQYFGPGTRLTVT.

This clone was seen a handful of times. J is TRBJ1-3 and V is TRBV5-1, with D possibly matching TRBD1 (6 bases). The CDR3 is 16 amino acids. V dropped 4 bases and J dropped 0 bases, with 14 bases sitting between them. The germline V gene encodes CDR1 SGHRS and CDR2 YFSETQ. The CDR3 sequence is CASSRFDRNSGNTIYF. Here the CDR3 DNA reads TGCGCCAGCAGCCGTTTCGACAGGAACTCTGGAAACACCATATATTTT.

The V call is TRBV5-3, the J call TRBJ1-2, with TRBD1 identical over 8 bases. TRBV5-3 is identified as an open reading frame with a role that is uncertain. Germline trimming cut 6 bases from V and 4 bases from J; bases unmatched to any gene: 11. The CDR3 consists of 15 residues. CDR3 sequence reads: CARTTDRGAGYGYTF. The CDR3 region has the DNA TGTGCCAGAACGACCGACAGGGGTGCGGGCTATGGCTACACCTTC.

With respect to this clone: Because the CDR3 is missing its conserved closing phenylalanine or tryptophan, this is likely a read error. The DNA is omitted, as the CDR3 cannot be located on it reliably, and the CDR3 follows TCRdb's listing. V is TRBV6-5 and J is TRBJ1-2; the table names TRBD1, a call not compared with the DNA. The CDR3 extends over 12 residues, inclusive of both ends. The germline V gene encodes CDR1 MNHEY and CDR2 SVGAGI. This chain's CDR3 is CASSPNRGRSLL.

This clone is medium-sized by share. The rearrangement joins TRBV7-9 to TRBJ1-1; 10 nucleotides agree with TRBD1. Germline-derived CDR1 and CDR2 are SEHNR and FQNEAQ (reference sequence). Trimming took 0 bases from V and 5 from J; bases not matched to a gene: 3. The length of the CDR3 is 15 residues. The CDR3 is CASSLARDRGTEAFF. The CDR3 DNA is TGTGCCAGCAGCTTAGCGCGGGACAGGGGAACTGAAGCTTTCTTT.

The sample holds many counts of this clone. Other nucleotide sequences from this sample produce the same CDR3. The J gene is TRBJ2-7, the V gene TRBV19, with D possibly being TRBD1 (5 bases). V lost 3 bases and J 2 bases, leaving 11 bases between the germline ends. Per germline, CDR1 LNHDA and CDR2 SQIVND (reference sequence). This CDR3 is built from 14 residues. The CDR3 DNA reads TGTGCCAGTAGTATGGTCGCAGGGACCTACGAGCAGTACTTC. Its protein product is CASSMVAGTYEQYF.

The chain has TRBV2 and TRBJ2-5; D possibly uses TRBD1 or TRBD2 (5 bases each). This CDR3 contains 15 residues. Germline values: CDR1 SNHLY, CDR2 FYNNEI. Trimming shortened V by 4 bases and J by 2 bases, and 14 bases separated the two germline ends. Written as DNA, the CDR3 is TGTGCCAGCAGTGGGTCTCGGGGCATTCAAGAGACCCAGTACTTC. It encodes CASSGSRGIQETQYF.